The following is a T cell receptor (beta chain) sequence with its context. The data were taken from a study of molecular identifiers for immune sequencing clone quantification. TCRdb processed the PCR reads anew with MiXCR; each CDR3 protein has one entry. Of about 640,000 distinct CDR3 sequences in the sample, 20% were seen once. Germline V gene lookup returns CDR1 GTSNPN and CDR2 SVGIG (reference sequence). V lost 3 bases and J lost 2, with 11 bases in between. The CDR3 is 14 amino acids. This chain connects TRBV30 to TRBJ1-3; D gene uncertain. The sequence was collected from a human donor in good health. Some libraries in this study had Jurkat cell RNA spiked in. The sequencing sample was made of naive CD8+ T cells from blood, with Jurkat cell RNA spiked in. Specified subset: FACS-sorted CD8+CD4-CCR7+CD45RA+ naive T cells. CDR3 sequence: CAWSVGVAGNTIYF. The CDR3 DNA reads TGTGCCTGGAGCGTCGGGGTAGCTGGAAACACCATATATTTT.